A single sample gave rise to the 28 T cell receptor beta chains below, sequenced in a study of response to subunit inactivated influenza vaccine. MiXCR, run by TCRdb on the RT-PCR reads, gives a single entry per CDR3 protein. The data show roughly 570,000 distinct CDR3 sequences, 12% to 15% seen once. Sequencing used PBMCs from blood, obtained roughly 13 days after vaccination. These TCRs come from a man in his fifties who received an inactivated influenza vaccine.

CDR3 DNA: TGTGCCAGCAGTTTTTCGATATCAGAGACCCAGTACTTC. Translated: CASSFSISETQYF. The chain links TRBV27 to TRBJ2-5, with D hard to call. The CDR3 extends over 13 amino acids. V lost 3 bases, J lost 4 bases, and 9 bases lay in between. Germline V gene lookup returns CDR1 MNHEY and CDR2 SMNVEV (reference sequence).

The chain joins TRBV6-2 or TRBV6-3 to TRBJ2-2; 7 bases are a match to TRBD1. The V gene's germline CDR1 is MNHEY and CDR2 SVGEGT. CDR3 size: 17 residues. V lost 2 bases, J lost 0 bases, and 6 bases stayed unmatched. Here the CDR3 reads CASSYPLQGPNTGELFF. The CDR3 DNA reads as TGTGCCAGCAGTTACCCACTACAGGGGCCGAACACCGGGGAGCTGTTTTTT.

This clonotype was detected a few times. The CDR3 loop reads CATSIELAGTDTQYF. CDR3 DNA sequence: TGTGCCACCAGCATTGAACTAGCGGGGACAGATACGCAGTATTTT. V and J are TRBV15 and TRBJ2-3; 10 nucleotides line up with TRBD2. The ends lost 4 bases at V and 3 bases at J; junction bases unmatched: 4. The CDR3 sequence is 15 residues long. Per the germline V gene, CDR1 is LNHNV and CDR2 is YYDKDF (reference sequence). Filled out from reference TRBV15 and TRBJ2-3, the complete variable domain reads DAMVIQNPRYQVTQFGKPVTLSCSQTLNHNVMYWYQQKSSQAPKLLFHYYDKDFNNEADTPDNFQSRRPNTSFCFLDIRSPGLGDTAMYLCATSIELAGTDTQYFGPGTRLTVL.

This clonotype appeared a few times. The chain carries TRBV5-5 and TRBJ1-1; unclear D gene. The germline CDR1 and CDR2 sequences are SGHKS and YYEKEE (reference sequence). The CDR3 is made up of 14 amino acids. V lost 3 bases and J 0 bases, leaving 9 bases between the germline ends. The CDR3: CASSWADLNTEAFF. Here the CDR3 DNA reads TGTGCCAGCAGCTGGGCCGACCTGAACACTGAAGCTTTCTTT.

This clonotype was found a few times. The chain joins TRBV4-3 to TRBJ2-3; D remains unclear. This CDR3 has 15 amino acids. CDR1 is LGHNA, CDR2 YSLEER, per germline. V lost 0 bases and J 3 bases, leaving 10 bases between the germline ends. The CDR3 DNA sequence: TGCGCCAGCAGCCAAGAGTCAACAGCAACAGATACGCAGTATTTT. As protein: CASSQESTATDTQYF.

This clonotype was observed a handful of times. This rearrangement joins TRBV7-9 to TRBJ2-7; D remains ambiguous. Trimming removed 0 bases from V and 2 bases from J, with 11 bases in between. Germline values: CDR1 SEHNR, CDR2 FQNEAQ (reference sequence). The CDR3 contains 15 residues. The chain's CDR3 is CASSLAKRSPYEQYF. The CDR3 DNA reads TGTGCCAGCAGCTTAGCGAAAAGGTCCCCCTACGAGCAGTACTTC.

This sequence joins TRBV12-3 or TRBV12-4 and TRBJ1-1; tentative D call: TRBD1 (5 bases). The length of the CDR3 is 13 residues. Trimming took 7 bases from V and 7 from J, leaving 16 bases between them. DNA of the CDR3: TGTGCCAGCACCCGTATGGGGGACCATGAAGCTTTCTTT. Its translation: CASTRMGDHEAFF.

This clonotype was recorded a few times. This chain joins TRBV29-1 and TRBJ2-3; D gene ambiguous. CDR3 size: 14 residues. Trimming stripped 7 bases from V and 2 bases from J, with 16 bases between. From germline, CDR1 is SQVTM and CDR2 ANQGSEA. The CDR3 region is CSDMTSVSTDTQYF. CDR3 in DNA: TGCAGCGACATGACCTCTGTTTCCACAGATACGCAGTATTTT.

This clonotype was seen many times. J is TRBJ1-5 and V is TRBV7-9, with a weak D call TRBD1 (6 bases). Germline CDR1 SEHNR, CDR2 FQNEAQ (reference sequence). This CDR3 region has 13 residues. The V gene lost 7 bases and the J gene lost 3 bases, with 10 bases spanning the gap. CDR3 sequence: CASTQGYNQPQHF. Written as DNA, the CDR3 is TGTGCCAGCACGCAGGGGTACAATCAGCCCCAGCATTTT. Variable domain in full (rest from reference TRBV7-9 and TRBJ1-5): DTGVSQNPRHKITKRGQNVTFRCDPISEHNRLYWYRQTLGQGPEFLTYFQNEAQLEKSRLLSDRFSAERPKGSFSTLEIQRTEQGDSAMYLCASTQGYNQPQHFGDGTRLSIL.

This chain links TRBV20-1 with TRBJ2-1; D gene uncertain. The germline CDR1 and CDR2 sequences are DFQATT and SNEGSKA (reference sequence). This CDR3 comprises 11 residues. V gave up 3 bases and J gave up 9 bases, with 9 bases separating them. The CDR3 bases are TGCAGTGCTAGTGGTCCTACTGAGCAGTTCTTC. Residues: CSASGPTEQFF.

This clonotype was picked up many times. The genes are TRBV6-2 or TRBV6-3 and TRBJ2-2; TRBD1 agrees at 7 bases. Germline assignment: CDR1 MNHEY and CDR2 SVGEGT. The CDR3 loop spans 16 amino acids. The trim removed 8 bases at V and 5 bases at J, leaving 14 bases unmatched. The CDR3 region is CASHWRRGRWTGELFF. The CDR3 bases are TGTGCCAGCCACTGGCGAAGGGGGCGCTGGACCGGGGAGCTGTTTTTT.

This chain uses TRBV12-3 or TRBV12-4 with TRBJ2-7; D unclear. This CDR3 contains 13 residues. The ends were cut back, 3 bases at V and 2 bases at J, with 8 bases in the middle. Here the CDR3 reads CASSFGFAYEQYF. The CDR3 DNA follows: TGTGCCAGCAGTTTTGGGTTCGCCTACGAGCAGTACTTC.

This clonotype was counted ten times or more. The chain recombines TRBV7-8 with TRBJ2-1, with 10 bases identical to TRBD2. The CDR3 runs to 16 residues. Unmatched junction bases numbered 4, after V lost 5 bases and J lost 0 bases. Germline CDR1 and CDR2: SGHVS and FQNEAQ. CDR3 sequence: CASSKIAGGSYNEQFF. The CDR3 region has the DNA TGTGCCAGCAGCAAGATAGCGGGAGGCTCCTACAATGAGCAGTTCTTC.

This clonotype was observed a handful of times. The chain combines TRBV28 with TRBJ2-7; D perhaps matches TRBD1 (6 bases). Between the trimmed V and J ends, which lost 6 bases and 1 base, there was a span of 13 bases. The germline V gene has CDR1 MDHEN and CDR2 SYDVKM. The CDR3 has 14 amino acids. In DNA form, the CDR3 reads TGTGCCAGCAGCCGATATGACAGGTCCTACGAGCAGTACTTC. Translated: CASSRYDRSYEQYF.

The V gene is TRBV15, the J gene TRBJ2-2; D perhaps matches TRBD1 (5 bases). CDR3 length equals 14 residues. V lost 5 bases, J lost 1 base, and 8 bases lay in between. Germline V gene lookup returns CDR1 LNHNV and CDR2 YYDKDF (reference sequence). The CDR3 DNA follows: TGTGCCACCAGCGCACAGGTGAACACCGGGGAGCTGTTTTTT. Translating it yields CATSAQVNTGELFF.

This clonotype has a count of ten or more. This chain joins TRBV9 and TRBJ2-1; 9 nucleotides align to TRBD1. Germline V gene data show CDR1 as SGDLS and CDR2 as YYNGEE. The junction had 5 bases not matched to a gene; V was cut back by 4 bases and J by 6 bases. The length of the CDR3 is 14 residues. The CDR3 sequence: CASSPVTGGNEQFF. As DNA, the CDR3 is TGTGCCAGCAGCCCCGTGACAGGGGGCAATGAGCAGTTCTTC.

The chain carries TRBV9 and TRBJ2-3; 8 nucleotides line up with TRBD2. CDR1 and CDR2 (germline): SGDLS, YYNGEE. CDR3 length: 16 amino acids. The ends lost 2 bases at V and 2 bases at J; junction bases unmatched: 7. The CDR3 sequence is CASSVSDGGATDTQYF. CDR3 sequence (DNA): TGTGCCAGCAGCGTGTCTGACGGGGGGGCCACAGATACGCAGTATTTT.

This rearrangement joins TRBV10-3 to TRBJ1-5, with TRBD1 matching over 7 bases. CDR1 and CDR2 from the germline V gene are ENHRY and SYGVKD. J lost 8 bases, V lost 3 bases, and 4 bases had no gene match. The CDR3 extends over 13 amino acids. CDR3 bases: TGTGCCATCAGTGAACAGGGGAGGGAGCCCCAGCATTTT. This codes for CAISEQGREPQHF.

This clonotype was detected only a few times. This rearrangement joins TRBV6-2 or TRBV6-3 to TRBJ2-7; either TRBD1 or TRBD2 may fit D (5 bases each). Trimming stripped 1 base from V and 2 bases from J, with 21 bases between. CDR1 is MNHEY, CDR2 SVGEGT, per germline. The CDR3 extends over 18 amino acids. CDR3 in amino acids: CASSYFRTPQEGPYEQYF. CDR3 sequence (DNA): TGTGCCAGCAGTTACTTCCGGACTCCCCAAGAGGGGCCCTACGAGCAGTACTTC.

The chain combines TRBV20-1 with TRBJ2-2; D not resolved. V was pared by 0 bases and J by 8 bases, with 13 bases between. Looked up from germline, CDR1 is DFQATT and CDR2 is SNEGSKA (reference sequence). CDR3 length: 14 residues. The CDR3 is CSARDLRVSGELFF. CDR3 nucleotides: TGCAGTGCTAGAGATCTTAGGGTTTCGGGGGAGCTGTTTTTT.

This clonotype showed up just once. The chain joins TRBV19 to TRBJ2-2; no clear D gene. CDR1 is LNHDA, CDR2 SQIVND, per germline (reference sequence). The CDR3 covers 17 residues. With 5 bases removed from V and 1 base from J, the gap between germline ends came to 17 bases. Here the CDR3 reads CASSETSQRRNTGELFF. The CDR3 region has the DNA TGTGCCAGTAGTGAGACCTCACAACGCCGGAACACCGGGGAGCTGTTTTTT.

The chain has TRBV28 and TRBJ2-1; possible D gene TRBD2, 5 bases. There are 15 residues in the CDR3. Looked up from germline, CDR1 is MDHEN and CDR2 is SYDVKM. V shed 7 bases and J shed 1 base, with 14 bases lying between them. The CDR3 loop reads CASTSPGRSYNEQFF. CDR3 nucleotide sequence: TGTGCCAGCACCTCACCGGGAAGATCCTACAATGAGCAGTTCTTC.

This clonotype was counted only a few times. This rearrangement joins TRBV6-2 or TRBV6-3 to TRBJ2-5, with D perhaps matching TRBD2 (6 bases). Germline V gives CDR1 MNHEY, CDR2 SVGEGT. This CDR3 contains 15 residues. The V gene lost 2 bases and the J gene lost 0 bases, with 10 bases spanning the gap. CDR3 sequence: CASSYDLAYQETQYF. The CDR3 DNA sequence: TGTGCCAGCAGTTACGACCTAGCGTACCAAGAGACCCAGTACTTC.

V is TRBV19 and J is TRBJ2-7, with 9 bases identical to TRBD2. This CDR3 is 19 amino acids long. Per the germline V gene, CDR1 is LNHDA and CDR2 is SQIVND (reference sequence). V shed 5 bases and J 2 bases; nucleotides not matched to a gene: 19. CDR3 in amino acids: CASSGRRAPTTSGTYEQYF. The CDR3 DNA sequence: TGTGCCAGTAGTGGACGGCGGGCCCCTACGACTAGCGGAACCTACGAGCAGTACTTC.

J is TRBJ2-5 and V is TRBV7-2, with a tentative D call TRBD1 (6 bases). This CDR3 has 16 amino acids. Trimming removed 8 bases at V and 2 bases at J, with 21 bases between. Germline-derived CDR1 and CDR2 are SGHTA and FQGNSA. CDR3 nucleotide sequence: TGTGCCAGCCCAGAAAAGGAGGACAGCATTCAAGAGACCCAGTACTTC. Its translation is CASPEKEDSIQETQYF.

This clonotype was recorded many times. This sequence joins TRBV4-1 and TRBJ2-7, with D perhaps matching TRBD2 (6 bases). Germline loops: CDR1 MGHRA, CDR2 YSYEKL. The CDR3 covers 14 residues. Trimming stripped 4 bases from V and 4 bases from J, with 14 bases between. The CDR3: CASSPPGTYYEQYF. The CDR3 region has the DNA TGCGCCAGCAGCCCCCCCGGGACTTATTACGAGCAGTACTTC.

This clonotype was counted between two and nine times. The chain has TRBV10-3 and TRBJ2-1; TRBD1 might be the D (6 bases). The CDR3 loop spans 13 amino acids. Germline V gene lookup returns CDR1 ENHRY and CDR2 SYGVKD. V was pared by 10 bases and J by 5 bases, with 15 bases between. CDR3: CATNTRTDNEQFF. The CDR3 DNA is TGTGCCACCAATACACGGACAGACAATGAGCAGTTCTTC.

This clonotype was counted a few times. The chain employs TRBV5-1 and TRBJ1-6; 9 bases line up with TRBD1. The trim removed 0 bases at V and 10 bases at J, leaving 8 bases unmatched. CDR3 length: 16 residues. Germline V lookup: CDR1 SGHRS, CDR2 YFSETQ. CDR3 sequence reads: CASSLDDGQGRSPLHF. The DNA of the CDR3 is TGCGCCAGCAGCTTGGACGACGGACAGGGGCGGTCACCCCTCCACTTT.